This T cell receptor (beta chain) stems from a study of blood T cell repertoires in COVID-19. Cohort 3 recovery required two negative PCRs, clearance, or symptom resolution. Authors' processing steps: Reference gene primer amplification gave estimated nucleated cell counts. Generated by immunoSEQ multiplex PCR, the TCRdb table keeps only in-frame clones and is missing some. The V and J calls and clone size are taken from that table; D and trimming were inferred from the DNA. The table records about 400,000 clones, over 75% of them present only once. CDR1 and CDR2 (germline): SGHTA, FQGNSA. Trimming at V came to 6 bases and at J to 3 bases, leaving 10 bases not matched to a gene. This CDR3 is built from 16 residues. This clone was counted a few times.

The TCR sequence derives from a woman aged 25 to 39 who had recovered from COVID-19. V and J are TRBV7-2 and TRBJ2-2; 7 bases are a match to TRBD2. Sequencing used PBMCs or T cells enriched from blood (not recorded which). The chain's CDR3 is CASRLMGTTYTGELFF. The CDR3 coding sequence is TGTGCCAGCAGACTCATGGGGACTACATACACCGGGGAGCTGTTTTTT.